The clone carrying this T cell receptor beta chain occurred once. The data were obtained in a study of cytomegalovirus exposure and HLA in healthy donors. In the PCR, 60 Vbeta and 13 Jbeta primers were used. Here immunoSEQ multiplex PCR was the method, and the copy in TCRdb shows in-frame clones only, minus some. This table has approximately 120,000 clones, over 65% appearing once. This CDR3 region has 17 residues. Germline values: CDR1 GTSNPN, CDR2 SVGIG (reference sequence). The V segment lost 4 bases and the J segment 0 bases; nucleotides outside the gene matches: 11. The receptor was derived from a middle-aged man in good health and CMV-seropositive. Input material: PBMCs. The chain uses TRBV30 and TRBJ1-5, with TRBD1 matching over 8 bases. This CDR3 reads CAWTKSTGGVSNQPQHF. The DNA for the CDR3 is TGTGCCTGGACTAAATCCACAGGGGGGGTTAGCAATCAGCCCCAGCATTTT.